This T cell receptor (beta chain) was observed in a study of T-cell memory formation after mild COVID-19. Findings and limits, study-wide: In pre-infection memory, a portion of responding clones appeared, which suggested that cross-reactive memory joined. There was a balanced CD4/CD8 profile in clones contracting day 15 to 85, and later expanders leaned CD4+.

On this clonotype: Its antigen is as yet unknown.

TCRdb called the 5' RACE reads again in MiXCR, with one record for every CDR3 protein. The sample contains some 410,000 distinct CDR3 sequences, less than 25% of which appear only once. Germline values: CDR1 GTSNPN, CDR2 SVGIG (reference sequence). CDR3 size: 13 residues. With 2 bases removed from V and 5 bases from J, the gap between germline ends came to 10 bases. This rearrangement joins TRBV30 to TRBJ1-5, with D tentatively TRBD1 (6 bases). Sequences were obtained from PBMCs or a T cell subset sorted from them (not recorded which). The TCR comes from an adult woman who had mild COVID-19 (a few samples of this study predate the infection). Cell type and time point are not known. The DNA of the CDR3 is TGTGCCTGGAGTAGGGGGATCGATCAGCCCCAGCATTTT. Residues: CAWSRGIDQPQHF.